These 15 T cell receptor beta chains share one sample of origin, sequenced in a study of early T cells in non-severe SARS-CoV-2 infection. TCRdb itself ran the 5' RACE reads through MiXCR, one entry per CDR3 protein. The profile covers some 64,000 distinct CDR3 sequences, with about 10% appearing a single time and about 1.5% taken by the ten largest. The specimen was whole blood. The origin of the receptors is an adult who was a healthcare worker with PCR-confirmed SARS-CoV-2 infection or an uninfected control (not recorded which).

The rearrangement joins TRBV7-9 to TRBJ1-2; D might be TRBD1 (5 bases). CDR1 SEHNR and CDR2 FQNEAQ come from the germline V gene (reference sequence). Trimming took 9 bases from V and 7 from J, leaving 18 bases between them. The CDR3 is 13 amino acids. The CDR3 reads CASPDSQGLGYTF. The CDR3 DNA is TGTGCCAGTCCGGACTCCCAGGGACTTGGCTACACCTTC.

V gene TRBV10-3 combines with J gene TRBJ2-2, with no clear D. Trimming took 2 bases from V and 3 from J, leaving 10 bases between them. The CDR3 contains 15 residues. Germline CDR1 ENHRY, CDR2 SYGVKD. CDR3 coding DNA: TGTGCCATCAGTGAGCCGAAAACGGACACCGGGGAGCTGTTTTTT. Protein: CAISEPKTDTGELFF.

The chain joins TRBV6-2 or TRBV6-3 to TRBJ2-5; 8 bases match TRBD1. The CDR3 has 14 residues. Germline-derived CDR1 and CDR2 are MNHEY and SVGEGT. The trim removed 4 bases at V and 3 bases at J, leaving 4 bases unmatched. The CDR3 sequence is CASSSDRVKETQYF. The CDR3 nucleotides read TGTGCCAGCAGTTCGGACAGGGTTAAAGAGACCCAGTACTTC.

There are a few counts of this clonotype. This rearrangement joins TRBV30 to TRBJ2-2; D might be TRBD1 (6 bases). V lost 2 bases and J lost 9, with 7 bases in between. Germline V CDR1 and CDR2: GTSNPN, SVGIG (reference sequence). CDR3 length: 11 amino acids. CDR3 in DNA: TGTGCCTGGAGTACAGGGAGGGAGCTGTTTTTT. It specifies CAWSTGRELFF.

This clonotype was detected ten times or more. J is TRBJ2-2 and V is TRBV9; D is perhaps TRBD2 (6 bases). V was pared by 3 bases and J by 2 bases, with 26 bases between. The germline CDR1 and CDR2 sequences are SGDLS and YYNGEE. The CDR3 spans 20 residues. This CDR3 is CASSARGGALGDRNTGELFF. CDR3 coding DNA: TGTGCCAGCAGCGCGCGAGGAGGGGCCCTTGGTGACCGAAACACCGGGGAGCTGTTTTTT.

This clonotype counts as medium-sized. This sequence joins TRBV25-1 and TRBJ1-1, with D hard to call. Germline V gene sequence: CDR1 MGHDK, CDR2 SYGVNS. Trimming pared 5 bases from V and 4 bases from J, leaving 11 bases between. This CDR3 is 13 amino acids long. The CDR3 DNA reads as TGTGCCAGCAGTCTAATAGGCGGCACTGAAGCTTTCTTT. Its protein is CASSLIGGTEAFF.

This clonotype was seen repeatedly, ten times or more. In DNA, the CDR3 is TGTGCCAGCAGTGGGGGACTCAGCTGGTTCGGTGGCTACACCTTC. Protein: CASSGGLSWFGGYTF. The rearrangement uses TRBV25-1 and TRBJ1-2; D is perhaps TRBD1 (5 bases). V lost 4 bases and J 7 bases, leaving 19 bases between the germline ends. The CDR3 length is 15 residues. Germline V gives CDR1 MGHDK, CDR2 SYGVNS.

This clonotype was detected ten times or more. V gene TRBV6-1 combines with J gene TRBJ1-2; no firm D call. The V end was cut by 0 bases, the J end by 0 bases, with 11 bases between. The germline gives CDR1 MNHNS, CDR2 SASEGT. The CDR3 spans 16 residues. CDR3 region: CASSEAKGISNYGYTF. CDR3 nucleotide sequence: TGTGCCAGCAGTGAAGCGAAGGGCATCTCTAACTATGGCTACACCTTC.

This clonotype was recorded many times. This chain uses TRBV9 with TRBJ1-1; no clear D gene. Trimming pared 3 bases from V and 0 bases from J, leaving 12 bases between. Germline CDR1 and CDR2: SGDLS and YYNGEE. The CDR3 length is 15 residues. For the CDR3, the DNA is TGTGCCAGCAGCGCAGTCATGACAATGAACACTGAAGCTTTCTTT. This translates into CASSAVMTMNTEAFF. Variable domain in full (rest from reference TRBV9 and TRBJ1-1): DSGVTQTPKHLITATGQRVTLRCSPRSGDLSVYWYQQSLDQGLQFLIQYYNGEERAKGNILERFSAQQFPDLHSELNLSSLELGDSALYFCASSAVMTMNTEAFFGQGTRLTVV.

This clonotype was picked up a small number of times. DNA for the CDR3: TGTGCCAGCAGCGTTAGCGGGGTGTCCTACAATGAGCAGTTCTTC. It encodes CASSVSGVSYNEQFF. The rearrangement uses TRBV9 and TRBJ2-1; 8 bases fit TRBD2. Germline V gene sequence: CDR1 SGDLS, CDR2 YYNGEE. The CDR3 is 15 residues long. Trimming took 2 bases from V and 1 from J; bases not matched to a gene: 2.

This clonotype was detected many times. CDR3: CASSTPRGDYGYTF. CDR3 coding DNA: TGTGCCAGCAGTACACCAAGAGGAGACTATGGCTACACCTTC. The chain couples TRBV28 to TRBJ1-2; D gene unclear. The V end lost 5 bases, the J end lost 3 bases, and 13 bases lay between the germline ends. The CDR3 has 14 amino acids. CDR1 and CDR2 (germline): MDHEN, SYDVKM.

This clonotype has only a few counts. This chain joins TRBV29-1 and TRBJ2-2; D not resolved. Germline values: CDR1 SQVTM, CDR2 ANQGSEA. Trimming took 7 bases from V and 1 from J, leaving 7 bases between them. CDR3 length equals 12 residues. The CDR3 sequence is CSGAGNTGELFF. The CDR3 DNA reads TGCAGCGGTGCAGGGAACACCGGGGAGCTGTTTTTT.

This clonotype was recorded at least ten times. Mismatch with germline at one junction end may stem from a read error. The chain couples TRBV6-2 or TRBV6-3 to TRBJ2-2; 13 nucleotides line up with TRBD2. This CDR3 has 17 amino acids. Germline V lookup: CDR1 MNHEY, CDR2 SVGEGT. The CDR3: CASRRTSGGPKTGELFF. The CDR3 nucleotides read TGTGCCAGCAGACGGACTAGCGGGGGTCCGAAGACCGGGGAGCTGTTTTTT.

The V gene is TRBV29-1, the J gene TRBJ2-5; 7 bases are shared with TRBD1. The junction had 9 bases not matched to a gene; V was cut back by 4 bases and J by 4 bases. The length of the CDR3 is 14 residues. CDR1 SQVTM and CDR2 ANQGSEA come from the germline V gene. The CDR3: CSVVGQGVLETQYF. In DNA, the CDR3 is TGCAGCGTTGTTGGGCAGGGGGTATTAGAGACCCAGTACTTC.

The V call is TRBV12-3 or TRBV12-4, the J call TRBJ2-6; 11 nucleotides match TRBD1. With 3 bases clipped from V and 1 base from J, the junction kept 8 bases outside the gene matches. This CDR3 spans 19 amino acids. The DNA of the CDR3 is TGTGCCAGCAGTTTTTCCGGGACAGGGGGTTTGTCTGGGGCCAACGTCCTGACTTTC. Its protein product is CASSFSGTGGLSGANVLTF.